This is a list of T cell receptor beta chains from one sample in a study of beta chain features in type 1 diabetes. Repertoires were generated with immunoSEQ multiplex PCR, while TCRdb's copy carries only in-frame clones and drops some. This repertoire shows 630,000 or so clones, over 11% found once; its top ten account for 0.03% to 0.04%. The source material was naive CD4+ T cells from blood. These receptor sequences come from a man aged 18 to 29 with type 1 diabetes. Each CDR3 is given with its conserved first and last residue. The D gene is left open where the match is weak. Some rows have no size entry. The others give once, few or many, or a class for an expanded clone.

TRBJ1-5 | - | TRBV9 | - | 15 | CASSVGRDSNQPQHF | TGTGCCAGCAGCGTAGGTCGAGATAGCAATCAGCCCCAGCATTTT
TRBJ1-2 | - | TRBV19 | few | 15 | CASSIAPLFRDGYTF | TGTGCCAGTAGTATCGCCCCTCTTTTCCGCGATGGCTACACCTTC
TRBJ1-4 | TRBD1 | TRBV25-1 | - | 15 | CASSETDRANEKLFF | TGTGCCAGCAGTGAAACGGACAGGGCCAATGAAAAACTGTTTTTT
TRBJ2-7 | - | TRBV5-6 | - | 14 | CASSLVSPTYEQYF | TGTGCCAGCAGCTTGGTAAGCCCCACCTACGAGCAGTACTTC
TRBJ1-2 | TRBD1 | TRBV6-1 | few | 15 | CASREQGPPSYGYTF | TGTGCCAGCAGGGAACAGGGGCCGCCGTCCTATGGCTACACCTTC
TRBJ2-3 | TRBD2 | TRBV5-6 | few | 16 | CASSTLAGGPVDTQYF | TGTGCCAGCAGCACACTAGCGGGAGGGCCCGTAGATACGCAGTATTTT
TRBJ2-7 | TRBD2 | TRBV27 | few | 15 | CASRGRGTSSYEQYF | TGTGCCAGCAGGGGAAGGGGGACTAGCAGTTACGAGCAGTACTTC
TRBJ2-5 | - | TRBV18 | - | 14 | CASSEAAFQETQYF | TGTGCCAGCTCAGAGGCCGCTTTCCAAGAGACCCAGTACTTC
TRBJ2-1 | TRBD2 | TRBV5-4 | - | 17 | CASTRTVGGGPNNEQFF | TGTGCCAGCACCAGGACTGTCGGCGGGGGGCCTAACAATGAGCAGTTCTTC
TRBJ2-2 | TRBD1 | TRBV11-2 | few | 14 | CASSADRVTGELFF | TGTGCCAGCAGCGCCGACAGGGTCACCGGGGAGCTGTTTTTT
TRBJ2-7 | - | TRBV29-1 | - | 11 | CSVERSLEQYF | TGCAGCGTCGAAAGGTCACTCGAGCAGTACTTC
TRBJ1-5 | TRBD1 | TRBV30 | few | 13 | CAWSGGDSRTQHF | TGTGCCTGGAGCGGAGGGGACAGTCGAACTCAGCATTTT
TRBJ2-3 | - | TRBV6-5 | - | 15 | CASSPRQVSTDTQYF | TGTGCCAGCAGTCCCCGACAAGTCAGCACAGATACGCAGTATTTT
TRBJ2-2 | TRBD2 | TRBV4-3 | - | 16 | CASSRGLAPLSGELFF | TGCGCCAGCAGCCGAGGACTAGCCCCCCTTTCCGGGGAGCTGTTTTTT